These 14 T cell receptor beta chains came from one sample sequenced in a study of shared clonotypes between healthy human individuals. Here immunoSEQ multiplex PCR was the method, and the copy in TCRdb shows in-frame clones only, minus some. The sample holds some 630,000 clones; less than 80% are singletons and the top ten take about 1.8%. The sequencing sample was made of memory CD4+ T cells sorted from blood. The subset is: CD45RA-negative fraction. Receptors originate from a woman in her twenties or thirties in good health.

This clone was seen a single time. V usage is TRBV25-1 and J usage is TRBJ1-3, with 9 bases matching TRBD1. With 3 bases clipped from V and 0 bases from J, the junction kept 3 bases outside the gene matches. CDR1 and CDR2 from the germline V gene are MGHDK and SYGVNS. The CDR3 has 16 amino acids. In DNA, the CDR3 is TGTGCCAGCAGTGAGGACAGGGGCGGCTCTGGAAACACCATATATTTT. Protein: CASSEDRGGSGNTIYF.

This clone was recorded only once. The rearrangement joins TRBV2 to TRBJ2-5; perhaps TRBD2 as D (6 bases). This CDR3 comprises 12 residues. Trimming removed 7 bases from V and 2 bases from J, with 8 bases in between. CDR1 is SNHLY and CDR2 is FYNNEI in the germline V gene. The CDR3 sequence: CASTGLQETQYF. The CDR3 DNA follows: TGTGCCAGCACGGGACTTCAAGAGACCCAGTACTTC.

This clone was detected a few times. The rearrangement uses TRBV15 and TRBJ2-6; no firm D call. This CDR3 contains 15 residues. V was shortened by 5 bases and J by 1 base, with 9 bases between the two germline ends. Germline CDR1 reads LNHNV; CDR2 reads YYDKDF (reference sequence). The CDR3 loop reads CATSLGLSGANVLTF. For the CDR3, the DNA is TGTGCCACCAGCTTAGGGCTTTCTGGGGCCAACGTCCTGACTTTC.

This sequence joins TRBV7-2 and TRBJ2-1; TRBD2 agrees at 15 bases. Germline V lookup: CDR1 SGHTA, CDR2 FQGNSA. The CDR3 contains 19 residues. Unmatched junction bases numbered 8, after V lost 1 base and J lost 4 bases. CDR3 amino acids: CASSLEAGTSGRFYNEQFF. The CDR3 DNA sequence: TGTGCCAGCAGCTTAGAAGCCGGGACTAGCGGGAGGTTTTACAATGAGCAGTTCTTC.

The V gene is TRBV13, the J gene TRBJ2-1; D unclear. V was pared by 2 bases and J by 10 bases, with 6 bases between. The CDR3 totals 11 residues. Germline V gene lookup returns CDR1 PRHDT and CDR2 FYEKMQ (reference sequence). The CDR3 here is CASSLRWEQFF. Written as DNA, the CDR3 is TGTGCCAGCAGCTTAAGGTGGGAGCAGTTCTTC.

The chain joins TRBV5-3 to TRBJ1-5; D is possibly TRBD1 (6 bases). TRBV5-3 is an ORF; its function is uncertain. Trimming removed 1 base at V and 4 bases at J, with 9 bases between. The CDR3 is 14 amino acids. CDR3 loop: CARSLTGINQPQHF. CDR3 nucleotide sequence: TGTGCCAGAAGCTTGACAGGGATTAATCAGCCCCAGCATTTT.

The chain combines TRBV6-1 with TRBJ1-1; 10 positions match TRBD1. The CDR3 has 15 amino acids. V shed 3 bases and J 4 bases; nucleotides not matched to a gene: 5. Germline V gene data show CDR1 as MNHNS and CDR2 as SASEGT. The CDR3 DNA reads as TGTGCCAGCAGTGAGACCGGGACAGGGGTCACTGAAGCTTTCTTT. Amino acids: CASSETGTGVTEAFF.

A note on this clone: Other nucleotide sequences in the sample specify the same CDR3. CDR3 protein: CASSLASSGYNEQFF. The DNA for the CDR3 is TGCGCCAGCAGCTTGGCCTCGAGCGGATACAATGAGCAGTTCTTC. The gene calls are TRBV5-1 and TRBJ2-1, with D possibly TRBD2 on 5 matching bases. The V end was cut by 0 bases, the J end by 4 bases, with 11 bases between. The CDR3 contains 15 residues. Germline V gene lookup returns CDR1 SGHRS and CDR2 YFSETQ.

The V and J genes are TRBV28 and TRBJ1-2, with TRBD1 identical over 12 bases. Unmatched junction bases numbered 6, after V lost 6 bases and J lost 4 bases. The length of the CDR3 is 15 residues. Germline lookup yields CDR1 MDHEN and CDR2 SYDVKM. CDR3 in DNA: TGTGCCAGCAGGTACACGGGACAGGGGGCCTATGGCTACACCTTC. As protein: CASRYTGQGAYGYTF.

This clone came up a few times. A much larger clone differs from this one at a single base, so this may be a read error. In the same sample, other DNA sequences code for this CDR3. The V and J genes are TRBV5-1 and TRBJ2-2; 7 nucleotides align to TRBD2. The length of the CDR3 is 15 residues. Germline values: CDR1 SGHRS, CDR2 YFSETQ. With V trimmed by 4 bases and J by 4 bases, 7 bases remained unmatched. CDR3 loop: CASSPGTGGTGELFF. CDR3 bases: TGCGCCAGCAGCCCCGGGACGGGGGGCACCGGGGAGCTGTTTTTT. Full variable domain (remainder filled in from reference TRBV5-1 and TRBJ2-2): KAGVTQTPRYLIKTRGQQVTLSCSPISGHRSVSWYQQTPGQGLQFLFEYFSETQRNKGNFPGRFSGRQFSNSRSEMNVSTLELGDSALYLCASSPGTGGTGELFFGEGSRLTVL.

V gene TRBV29-1 combines with J gene TRBJ2-5, with 11 bases aligning to TRBD2. This CDR3 spans 15 amino acids. V shed 7 bases, J shed 5 bases, and the junction held 12 bases outside the gene matches. CDR1 and CDR2 from the germline V gene are SQVTM and ANQGSEA. The CDR3 loop is CSARLLAGGSETQYF. CDR3 in DNA: TGCAGCGCCCGCCTCCTAGCGGGAGGTTCGGAGACCCAGTACTTC.

J is TRBJ1-5 and V is TRBV19; a weak D match, TRBD1 (5 bases). Trimming pared 6 bases from V and 9 bases from J, leaving 15 bases between. The length of the CDR3 is 13 residues. Germline assignment: CDR1 LNHDA and CDR2 SQIVND (reference sequence). CDR3 DNA: TGTGCCAGTAGCTGGGGACTCGTGAGGCCCCAGCATTTT. It yields the protein CASSWGLVRPQHF.

This clone was seen only once. The chain couples TRBV7-6 to TRBJ2-1; 7 bases line up with TRBD2. This CDR3 is 13 amino acids long. Germline V gene data show CDR1 as SGHVS and CDR2 as FNYEAQ. V lost 5 bases to trimming and J lost 6 bases; unmatched junction nucleotides: 4. The CDR3 sequence: CASSSGARNEQFF. The CDR3 DNA sequence: TGTGCCAGCAGCAGCGGGGCGCGCAATGAGCAGTTCTTC.

This chain links TRBV28 with TRBJ2-7; 7 positions match TRBD1. This CDR3 has 14 amino acids. Losses at the gene ends were 6 bases for V and 2 bases for J; bases not matched to a gene: 7. Looked up from germline, CDR1 is MDHEN and CDR2 is SYDVKM. The CDR3 region is CASRPQGIPYEQYF. For the CDR3, the DNA is TGTGCCAGCAGGCCACAGGGGATACCCTACGAGCAGTACTTC.